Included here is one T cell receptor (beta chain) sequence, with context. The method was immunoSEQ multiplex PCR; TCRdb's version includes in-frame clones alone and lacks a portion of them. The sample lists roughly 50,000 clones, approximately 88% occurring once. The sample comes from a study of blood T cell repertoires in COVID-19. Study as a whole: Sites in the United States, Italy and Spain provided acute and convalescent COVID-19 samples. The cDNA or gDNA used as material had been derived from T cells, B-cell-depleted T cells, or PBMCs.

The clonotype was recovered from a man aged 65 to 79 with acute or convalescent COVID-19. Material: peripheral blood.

CDR3 region: CASSQGGPEQYF. The CDR3 nucleotides read TGTGCCAGCAGCCAAGGGGGGCCCGAGCAGTACTTC. The V and J genes are TRBV3-1 (or the pseudogene TRBV3-2) and TRBJ2-7, with D possibly TRBD1 on 6 matching bases. The ends were cut back, 1 base at V and 6 bases at J, with 7 bases in the middle. The CDR3 has 12 amino acids. Germline lookup yields CDR1 LGHDT and CDR2 YNNKEL (reference sequence).